The 2 T cell receptor beta chains listed next were all sequenced from one sample in a study of response to subunit inactivated influenza vaccine. TCRdb itself ran the RT-PCR reads through MiXCR, one entry per CDR3 protein. Counted here are fewer than 800,000 distinct CDR3 sequences, less than 20% occurring once; the ten biggest clones make up more than 9%. Sequencing was performed on PBMCs from blood, taken 12 days after vaccination. These receptors were collected from a middle-aged man who received an inactivated influenza vaccine.

The chain couples TRBV7-2 to TRBJ1-1; D ambiguous. Trimming removed 2 bases from V and 0 bases from J, with 10 bases in between. The CDR3 has 15 amino acids. CDR1 and CDR2 (germline): SGHTA, FQGNSA. In nucleotides, the CDR3 is TGTGCCAGCAGCTTATATACAGCTATGAACACTGAAGCTTTCTTT. Amino acid sequence: CASSLYTAMNTEAFF.

This clonotype appeared many times. The chain recombines TRBV29-1 with TRBJ2-3; D is perhaps TRBD2 (5 bases). Trimming took off 7 bases at V and 0 bases at J, with 11 bases between the two ends. There are 13 residues in the CDR3. Germline CDR1 is SQVTM and CDR2 is ANQGSEA. This CDR3 is CSGSGVSTDTQYF. In DNA, the CDR3 is TGCAGCGGATCCGGGGTTAGCACAGATACGCAGTATTTT.